A single sample gave rise to the 13 T cell receptor beta chains below, sequenced in a study of beta chain features in type 1 diabetes. The isolated RNA, all of it, was reverse transcribed, so expressed TCRB transcripts were what got sequenced. Measured with immunoSEQ multiplex PCR; TCRdb has only the in-frame clones, and not every one. In the table there are hundreds of thousands of clones, approximately 15% of which are singletons. The source material was naive CD4+ T cells from blood. The receptors originated from a man aged 30-40 years in good health.

This clone occurred a few times. V usage is TRBV19 and J usage is TRBJ2-2; a possible D gene is TRBD1 (5 bases). There are 11 residues in the CDR3. The V and J ends lost 7 bases and 7 bases respectively, with 7 bases between them. The germline V gene has CDR1 LNHDA and CDR2 SQIVND (reference sequence). For the CDR3, the DNA is TGTGCCAGTATAAGGGGCGGGGAGCTGTTTTTT. Protein product: CASIRGGELFF.

This clone was counted only a few times. The chain recombines TRBV18 with TRBJ2-5, with 8 bases matching TRBD2. Trimming removed 2 bases from V and 7 bases from J; junction bases left unmatched: 6. The germline CDR1 and CDR2 sequences are KGHSH and LQKENI. This CDR3 has 14 residues. The CDR3 region has the DNA TGTGCCAGCTCACCAGACGGGAGGGCCGGGACCCAGTACTTC. This sequence encodes CASSPDGRAGTQYF.

This clone was picked up a small number of times. The chain carries TRBV7-2 and TRBJ2-5; TRBD2 aligns across 10 bases. The CDR3 spans 16 residues. Per germline, CDR1 SGHTA and CDR2 FQGNSA. Germline trimming cut 3 bases from V and 2 bases from J; bases unmatched to any gene: 6. In DNA, the CDR3 is TGTGCCAGCAGCTTTTCGGGACTAGCGAGTCAAGAGACCCAGTACTTC. Its translation: CASSFSGLASQETQYF.

This clone was counted a single time. The genes are TRBV30 and TRBJ2-7; D uncertain. V dropped 0 bases and J dropped 5 bases, with 20 bases sitting between them. The CDR3 is 16 amino acids. Looked up from germline, CDR1 is GTSNPN and CDR2 is SVGIG (reference sequence). Here the CDR3 reads CAWSVRGITGPDEQYF. CDR3 bases: TGTGCCTGGAGTGTCCGTGGGATAACCGGCCCCGACGAGCAGTACTTC. Combining the CDR3 with reference TRBV30 and TRBJ2-7 gives the whole variable domain SQTIHQWPATLVQPVGSPLSLECTVEGTSNPNLYWYRQAAGRGLQLLFYSVGIGQISSEVPQNLSASRPQDRQFILSSKKLLLSDSGFYLCAWSVRGITGPDEQYFGPGTRLTVT.

The rearrangement joins TRBV30 to TRBJ2-1; 9 bases are a match to TRBD2. Germline V gives CDR1 GTSNPN, CDR2 SVGIG (reference sequence). The V and J ends lost 2 bases and 3 bases, in that order; junction bases with no gene match: 17. The CDR3 contains 19 residues. CDR3 protein: CAWSSRGSGRRVFYNEQFF. The CDR3 DNA sequence: TGTGCCTGGAGTTCTCGGGGGAGCGGGAGGAGAGTTTTCTACAATGAGCAGTTCTTC.

This sequence joins TRBV29-1 and TRBJ1-1; 11 positions agree with TRBD1. The germline V gene has CDR1 SQVTM and CDR2 ANQGSEA. With V trimmed by 7 bases and J by 6 bases, 7 bases remained unmatched. This CDR3 contains 13 residues. The CDR3 sequence: CSGRDRGWSEAFF. Here the CDR3 DNA reads TGCAGCGGCAGGGACAGGGGGTGGTCTGAAGCTTTCTTT.

This clone occurred a few times. The chain employs TRBV7-3 and TRBJ2-3; 9 positions agree with TRBD2. This CDR3 region has 15 residues. Trimming removed 6 bases from V and 0 bases from J; junction bases left unmatched: 4. The germline CDR1 and CDR2 sequences are SGHTA and FQGTGA. The CDR3 is CASSRTSGSTDTQYF. The CDR3 bases are TGTGCCAGCAGTCGTACTAGCGGGAGCACAGATACGCAGTATTTT.

The V and J genes are TRBV11-3 and TRBJ2-4; D possibly corresponds to TRBD1 (5 bases). Germline CDR1 reads SGHNT; CDR2 reads YENEEA. V was cut by 5 bases and J by 8 bases, with 16 bases left in between. This CDR3 contains 14 residues. The CDR3 loop is CASSLRRQGDIQYF. The CDR3 DNA is TGTGCCAGCAGCCTCCGCCGTCAAGGGGACATTCAGTACTTC.

This clone was recorded a few times. The chain recombines TRBV4-2 with TRBJ1-2; unclear D gene. The CDR3 has 15 amino acids. V was shortened by 2 bases and J by 3 bases, with 13 bases between the two germline ends. The germline V gene encodes CDR1 LGHNA and CDR2 YNFKEQ. Written as DNA, the CDR3 is TGTGCCAGCAGCCAACGGGCTAGCGGGTACTATGGCTACACCTTC. Translated, it gives CASSQRASGYYGYTF.

This chain joins TRBV4-1 and TRBJ2-3; D uncertain. The CDR3 has 18 amino acids. The V gene lost 0 bases and the J gene lost 5 bases, with 21 bases spanning the gap. From germline, CDR1 is MGHRA and CDR2 YSYEKL. CDR3 loop: CASSQELGTLWVEDTQYF. CDR3 DNA: TGCGCCAGCAGCCAAGAGCTGGGAACGTTGTGGGTGGAAGATACGCAGTATTTT.

The genes are TRBV4-1 and TRBJ2-7; a weak D match, TRBD2 (5 bases). Looked up from germline, CDR1 is MGHRA and CDR2 is YSYEKL. V was pared by 5 bases and J by 2 bases, with 19 bases between. The CDR3 has 16 amino acids. As DNA, the CDR3 is TGCGCCAGCAGCGGATTCGGGCTAGCTGTTGCCTACGAGCAGTACTTC. Amino acids: CASSGFGLAVAYEQYF.

This chain uses TRBV18 with TRBJ2-1; D unresolved. The CDR3 runs to 16 residues. CDR1 is KGHSH and CDR2 is LQKENI in the germline V gene. Trimming removed 4 bases from V and 2 bases from J, with 15 bases in between. CDR3 loop: CASSLRSHQAYNEQFF. CDR3 sequence (DNA): TGTGCCAGCTCACTACGAAGCCACCAAGCCTACAATGAGCAGTTCTTC. The full variable domain, rest sourced from reference TRBV18 and TRBJ2-1, is NAGVMQNPRHLVRRRGQEARLRCSPMKGHSHVYWYRQLPEEGLKFMVYLQKENIIDESGMPKERFSAEFPKEGPSILRIQQVVRGDSAAYFCASSLRSHQAYNEQFFGPGTRLTVL.

The chain is built from TRBV2 and TRBJ2-1, with D perhaps assigned TRBD1 or TRBD2 (6 bases each). The V end lost 6 bases, the J end lost 6 bases, and 15 bases lay between the germline ends. CDR3 length equals 14 residues. Germline CDR1 is SNHLY and CDR2 is FYNNEI. CDR3 DNA sequence: TGTGCCAGCAGCCCCCTCGGGGGCTTCAATGAGCAGTTCTTC. Amino acids: CASSPLGGFNEQFF.